One sample yielded the 10 T cell receptor beta chains listed below, sequenced in a study of blood T cell repertoires in COVID-19. The method was immunoSEQ multiplex PCR; TCRdb's version includes in-frame clones alone and lacks a portion of them. The sample carries 150,000 to 200,000 clones, approximately 85% recorded once. The sequencing sample was made of peripheral blood. Source of these receptors: a human donor with active or convalescent COVID-19. The donor label of this sample is uncertain.

The J gene is TRBJ1-6, the V gene TRBV19; D gene unclear. Germline V lookup: CDR1 LNHDA, CDR2 SQIVND (reference sequence). V was shortened by 7 bases and J by 1 base, with 8 bases between the two germline ends. The CDR3 length is 14 residues. This chain's CDR3 is CASMPTSYNSPLHF. In nucleotides, the CDR3 is TGTGCCAGTATGCCGACATCCTATAATTCACCCCTCCACTTT.

This clone turned up a few times. CDR3 nucleotide sequence: TGTGCCAGCTCACATAAAGAGACCCAGTACTTC. This translates into CASSHKETQYF. The V call is TRBV18, the J call TRBJ2-5, with D unresolved. The CDR3 length is 11 residues. V dropped 4 bases and J dropped 3 bases, with 3 bases sitting between them. Germline V CDR1 and CDR2: KGHSH, LQKENI.

The chain is built from TRBV2 and TRBJ2-7, with D perhaps matching TRBD1 (6 bases). The CDR3 contains 16 residues. Between the trimmed V and J ends, which lost 2 bases and 0 bases, there was a span of 14 bases. Germline V CDR1 and CDR2: SNHLY, FYNNEI. The CDR3 spells CASSEIGQRSSYEQYF. The DNA for the CDR3 is TGTGCCAGCAGTGAAATTGGACAGAGAAGCTCCTACGAGCAGTACTTC.

The chain couples TRBV2 to TRBJ2-3; TRBD1 aligns across 9 bases. Germline CDR1 is SNHLY and CDR2 is FYNNEI. This CDR3 is 14 amino acids long. V lost 6 bases, J lost 5 bases, and 6 bases stayed unmatched. CDR3 residues: CASREQGAGDTQYF. The CDR3, as DNA: TGTGCCAGCAGAGAACAGGGGGCTGGAGATACGCAGTATTTT. The full variable domain, its missing parts supplied by reference TRBV2 and TRBJ2-3, is EPEVTQTPSHQVTQMGQEVILRCVPISNHLYFYWYRQILGQKVEFLVSFYNNEISEKSEIFDDQFSVERPDGSNFTLKIRSTKLEDSAMYFCASREQGAGDTQYFGPGTRLTVL.

The V and J genes are TRBV7-8 and TRBJ2-1, with D perhaps TRBD2 (6 bases). Trimming cost V 4 bases and J 6 bases, with 16 bases left between them. The CDR3 consists of 15 residues. The germline CDR1 and CDR2 sequences are SGHVS and FQNEAQ. The CDR3 nucleotides are TGTGCCAGCAGCTCCCACGGGAGAAGAGGCAATGAGCAGTTCTTC. Encoded protein: CASSSHGRRGNEQFF.

The chain joins TRBV11-3 to TRBJ2-3; 9 bases line up with TRBD1. V shed 5 bases, J shed 4 bases, and the junction held 7 bases outside the gene matches. The germline gives CDR1 SGHNT, CDR2 YENEEA. This CDR3 is built from 15 residues. Written as DNA, the CDR3 is TGTGCCAGCAGCCCTACCGGGACAGGGTCAGATACGCAGTATTTT. This sequence encodes CASSPTGTGSDTQYF.

This chain joins TRBV10-3 and TRBJ2-5, with 7 bases that match TRBD2. This CDR3 spans 15 amino acids. The germline gives CDR1 ENHRY, CDR2 SYGVKD. Trimming removed 6 bases from V and 1 base from J; junction bases left unmatched: 8. The DNA for the CDR3 is TGTGCCATCAGCGAGCGGGGAAGTCCCCAAGAGACCCAGTACTTC. It translates to CAISERGSPQETQYF.

This chain joins TRBV6-2 or TRBV6-3 and TRBJ1-1; D gene uncertain. The germline gives CDR1 MNHEY, CDR2 SVGEGT. This CDR3 region has 15 residues. Trimming removed 6 bases from V and 1 base from J, with 15 bases in between. CDR3 coding DNA: TGTGCCAGCAGCCCCGTTCACGGTTCGAACACTGAAGCTTTCTTT. Encoded protein: CASSPVHGSNTEAFF.

V usage is TRBV5-1 and J usage is TRBJ1-1; D gene ambiguous. V lost 2 bases and J 6 bases, leaving 14 bases between the germline ends. CDR1 is SGHRS and CDR2 is YFSETQ in the germline V gene. This CDR3 is 14 amino acids long. The CDR3 bases are TGCGCCAGCAGCTTTGAGTCCCTAAACTCTGAAGCTTTCTTT. Its translation is CASSFESLNSEAFF.

As concerns this clone: The junction does not match germline at one end; this may be a read error. This CDR3 is CASAAMGRERTSGDEDF. In DNA form, the CDR3 reads TGTGCCAGCGCCGCCATGGGCAGGGAAAGGACTAGCGGGGACGAGGACTTC. The V call is TRBV18, the J call TRBJ2-7; 12 bases align to TRBD2. The CDR3 is 17 residues long. Germline-derived CDR1 and CDR2 are KGHSH and LQKENI.